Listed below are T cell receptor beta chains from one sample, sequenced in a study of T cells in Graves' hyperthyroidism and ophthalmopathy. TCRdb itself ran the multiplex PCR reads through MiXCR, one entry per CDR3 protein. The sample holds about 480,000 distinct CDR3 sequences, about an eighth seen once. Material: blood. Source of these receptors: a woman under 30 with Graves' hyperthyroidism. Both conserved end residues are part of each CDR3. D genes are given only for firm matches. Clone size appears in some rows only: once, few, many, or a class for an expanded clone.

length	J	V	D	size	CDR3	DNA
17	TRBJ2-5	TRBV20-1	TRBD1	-	CSARDDGTVGVEETQYF	TGCAGTGCTAGAGACGATGGGACAGTGGGCGTAGAGGAGACCCAGTACTTC
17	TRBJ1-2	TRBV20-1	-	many	CSASTQEPYVINYGYTF	TGCAGTGCCTCCACTCAGGAACCCTACGTCATTAACTATGGCTACACCTTC
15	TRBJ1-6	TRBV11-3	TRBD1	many	CASSLTGARNSPLHF	TGTGCCAGCAGCTTAACAGGGGCGAGGAATTCACCCCTCCACTTT
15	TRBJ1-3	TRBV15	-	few	CATSRGQTGGNTIYF	TGTGCCACCAGCAGAGGACAGACGGGGGGTAACACCATATATTTT
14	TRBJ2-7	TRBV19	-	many	CASSVDMGPYEQYF	TGTGCCAGTAGTGTGGACATGGGCCCGTACGAGCAGTACTTC
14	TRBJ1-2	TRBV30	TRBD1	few	CAWIPGTGSLSYTF	TGTGCCTGGATCCCCGGGACAGGCTCTTTGAGCTACACCTTC
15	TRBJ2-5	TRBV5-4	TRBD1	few	CASSSQGQGQETQYF	TGTGCCAGCAGTTCCCAAGGACAGGGGCAAGAGACCCAGTACTTC
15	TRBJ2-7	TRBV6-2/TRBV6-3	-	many	CASSRGLGSSYEQYF	TGTGCCAGCAGTAGAGGACTGGGAAGCTCCTACGAGCAGTACTTC
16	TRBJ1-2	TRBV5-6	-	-	CASSLLMTGVNYGYTF	TGTGCCAGCAGCCTGCTGATGACAGGAGTTAACTATGGCTACACCTTC
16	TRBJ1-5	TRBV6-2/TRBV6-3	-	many	CASSNDQAGWNQPQHF	TGTGCCAGCAGTAATGACCAAGCGGGATGGAATCAGCCCCAGCATTTT
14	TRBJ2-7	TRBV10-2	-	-	CASRDPQSSYEQYF	TGCGCCAGCAGGGACCCCCAGAGCTCCTACGAGCAGTACTTC
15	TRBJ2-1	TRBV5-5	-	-	CASSLNRAQGNEQFF	TGTGCCAGCAGCTTGAACAGGGCCCAGGGTAATGAGCAGTTCTTC
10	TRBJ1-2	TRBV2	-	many	CASRAGGYTF	TGTGCCAGCAGGGCTGGGGGCTACACCTTC
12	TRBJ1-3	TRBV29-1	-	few	CSVGDLRNTIYF	TGCAGCGTTGGGGACCTTCGAAACACCATATATTTT
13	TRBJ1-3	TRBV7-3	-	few	CASSRTDGNTIYF	TGTGCCAGCAGCCGGACCGATGGAAACACCATATATTTT
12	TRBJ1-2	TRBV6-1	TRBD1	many	CASSVTGTGYTF	TGTGCCAGCAGCGTGACAGGGACTGGCTACACCTTC
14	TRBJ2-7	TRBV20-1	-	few	CSARPWGLAREQYF	TGCAGTGCTAGACCCTGGGGGCTAGCGAGGGAGCAGTACTTC
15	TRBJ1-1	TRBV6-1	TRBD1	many	CASRGTGIRNTEAFF	TGTGCCAGCAGGGGGACAGGGATCAGAAACACTGAAGCTTTCTTT
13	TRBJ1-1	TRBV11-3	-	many	CASSRTLNTEAFF	TGTGCCAGCAGCCGGACTCTGAACACTGAAGCTTTCTTT
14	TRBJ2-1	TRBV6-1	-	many	CASSGSGVYNEQFF	TGTGCCAGCAGTGGGTCAGGCGTATACAATGAGCAGTTCTTC
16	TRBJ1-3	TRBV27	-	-	CASSTNSPSSGNTIYF	TGTGCCAGCAGTACCAACAGCCCGAGCTCTGGAAACACCATATATTTT
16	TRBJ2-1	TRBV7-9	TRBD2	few	CASSYGTSGSYNEQFF	TGTGCCAGCAGCTACGGGACTAGCGGGTCCTACAATGAGCAGTTCTTC
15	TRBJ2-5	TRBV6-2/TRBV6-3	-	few	CASSYLGQKGETQYF	TGTGCCAGCAGTTACTTAGGACAGAAAGGAGAGACCCAGTACTTC
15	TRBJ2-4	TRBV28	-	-	CASSLGGARVNIQYF	TGTGCCAGCAGCCTGGGGGGGGCGAGGGTGAACATTCAGTACTTC
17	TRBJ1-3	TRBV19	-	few	CASSISDRFYSGNTIYF	TGTGCCAGTAGTATTTCCGACAGATTTTACTCTGGAAACACCATATATTTT
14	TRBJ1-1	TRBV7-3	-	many	CASSQTSRSTEAFF	TGTGCCAGCAGCCAAACAAGTAGGAGCACTGAAGCTTTCTTT
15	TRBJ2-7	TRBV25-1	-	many	CASSDHSAPAYEQYF	TGTGCCAGCAGTGATCACTCGGCCCCCGCCTACGAGCAGTACTTC
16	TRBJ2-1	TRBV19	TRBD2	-	CASSISGTSGIYEQFF	TGTGCCAGTAGTATTTCTGGGACTAGCGGGATTTATGAGCAGTTCTTC
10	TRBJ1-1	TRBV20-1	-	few	CSAPRGKAFF	TGCAGTGCTCCTCGTGGGAAAGCTTTCTTT
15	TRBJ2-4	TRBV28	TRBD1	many	CASSLGQVAKNIQYF	TGTGCCAGCAGTCTGGGACAGGTAGCCAAAAACATTCAGTACTTC
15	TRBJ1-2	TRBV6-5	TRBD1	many	CASSSLGQGNYGYTF	TGTGCCAGCAGTTCTCTCGGACAGGGCAACTATGGCTACACCTTC
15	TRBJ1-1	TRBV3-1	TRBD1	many	CASSPWDRGDTEAFF	TGTGCCAGCAGCCCCTGGGACAGGGGGGACACTGAAGCTTTCTTT
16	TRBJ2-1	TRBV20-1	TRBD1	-	CSARDTGQTRTNEQFF	TGCAGTGCTAGAGACACGGGACAGACCCGAACCAATGAGCAGTTCTTC
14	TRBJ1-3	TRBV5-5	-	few	CASSLKGSGNTIYF	TGTGCCAGCAGCTTGAAAGGCTCTGGAAACACCATATATTTT
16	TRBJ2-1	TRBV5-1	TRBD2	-	CASSLAASGRLNEQFF	TGCGCCAGCAGCTTGGCGGCTAGCGGGAGGCTAAATGAGCAGTTCTTC
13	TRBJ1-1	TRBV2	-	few	CASIEGGYTEAFF	TGTGCCAGCATCGAGGGGGGATACACTGAAGCTTTCTTT
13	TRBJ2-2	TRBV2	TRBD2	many	CASDREGTGELFF	TGTGCCAGCGATCGGGAGGGAACCGGGGAGCTGTTTTTT
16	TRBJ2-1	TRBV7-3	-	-	CASRSPTRNGLGEQFF	TGTGCCAGCAGGTCTCCCACGCGAAACGGACTCGGTGAGCAGTTCTTC
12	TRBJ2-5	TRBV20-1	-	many	CSARPSQETQYF	TGCAGTGCGCGACCCAGCCAAGAGACCCAGTACTTC
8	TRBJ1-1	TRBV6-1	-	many	CATRGAFF	TGTGCCACGAGGGGAGCTTTCTTT
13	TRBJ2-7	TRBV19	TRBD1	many	CASSLRQGYEQYF	TGTGCCAGTAGTCTACGACAGGGCTACGAGCAGTACTTC
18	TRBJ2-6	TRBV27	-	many	CASSFRADTYSGANVLTF	TGTGCCAGCAGTTTTCGTGCCGACACCTACTCTGGGGCCAACGTCCTGACTTTC
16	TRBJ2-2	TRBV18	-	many	CASSPDHTGNTGELFF	TGTGCCAGCTCACCAGATCATACAGGGAACACCGGGGAGCTGTTTTTT
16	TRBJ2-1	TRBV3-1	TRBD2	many	CASSHIAGETDNEQFF	TGTGCCAGCAGCCATATAGCGGGAGAAACTGACAATGAGCAGTTCTTC
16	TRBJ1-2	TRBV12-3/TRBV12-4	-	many	CASSSSVPTGREGYTF	TGTGCCAGCAGTTCCTCGGTCCCGACGGGCAGGGAGGGCTACACCTTC
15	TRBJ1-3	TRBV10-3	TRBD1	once	CAISAGDRVGNTIYF	TGTGCCATCAGTGCTGGGGACAGGGTCGGAAACACCATATATTTT
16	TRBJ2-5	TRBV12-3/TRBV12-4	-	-	CASSPFRGDPQETQYF	TGTGCCAGCAGTCCGTTCCGGGGAGACCCACAAGAGACCCAGTACTTC
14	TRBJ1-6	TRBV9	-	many	CASSVEGGNSPLHF	TGTGCCAGCAGCGTAGAAGGGGGGAATTCACCCCTCCACTTT